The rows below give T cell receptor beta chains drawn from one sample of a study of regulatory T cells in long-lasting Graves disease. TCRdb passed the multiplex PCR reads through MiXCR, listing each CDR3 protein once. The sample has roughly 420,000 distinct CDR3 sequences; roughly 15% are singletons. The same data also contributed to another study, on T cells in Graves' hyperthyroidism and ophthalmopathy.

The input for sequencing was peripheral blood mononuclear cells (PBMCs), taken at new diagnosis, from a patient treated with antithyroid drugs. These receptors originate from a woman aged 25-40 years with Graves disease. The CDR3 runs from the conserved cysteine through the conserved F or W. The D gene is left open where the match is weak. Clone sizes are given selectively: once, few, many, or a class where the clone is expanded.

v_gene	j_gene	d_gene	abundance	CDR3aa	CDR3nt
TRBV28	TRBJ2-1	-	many	CASSRRSRANEQFF	TGTGCCAGCAGCCGCCGTTCTAGGGCTAACGAGCAGTTCTTC
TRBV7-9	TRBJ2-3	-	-	CASSFGTGADTQYF	TGTGCCAGCAGCTTTGGTACAGGTGCAGATACGCAGTATTTT
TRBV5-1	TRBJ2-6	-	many	CASSTHSGANVLTF	TGCGCCAGCAGTACGCACTCTGGGGCCAACGTCCTGACTTTC
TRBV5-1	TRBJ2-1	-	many	CASSPLTIAEPGNEQFF	TGCGCCAGCAGCCCCTTGACCATAGCGGAACCGGGTAATGAGCAGTTCTTC
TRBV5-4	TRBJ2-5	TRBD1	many	CASSFAGTGEETQYF	TGTGCCAGCAGCTTTGCCGGGACAGGGGAAGAGACCCAGTACTTC
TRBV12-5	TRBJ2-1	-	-	CASGAIDEQFF	TGTGCTAGTGGTGCGATAGATGAGCAGTTCTTC
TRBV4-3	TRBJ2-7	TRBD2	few	CASSQVGRADSYEQYF	TGCGCCAGCAGCCAAGTAGGGAGGGCCGATTCCTACGAGCAGTACTTC
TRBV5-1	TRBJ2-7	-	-	CASSPDTTYEQYF	TGCGCCAGCAGCCCGGACACAACCTACGAGCAGTACTTC
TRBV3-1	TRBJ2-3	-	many	CASSQDGRDFTDTQYF	TGTGCCAGCAGCCAAGACGGACGGGATTTCACAGATACGCAGTATTTT
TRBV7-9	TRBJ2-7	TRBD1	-	CASGTGDEQYF	TGTGCCAGCGGGACAGGGGACGAGCAGTACTTC
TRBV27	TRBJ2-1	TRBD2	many	CASSHGRASGYNEQFF	TGTGCCAGCTCACACGGCCGGGCTAGCGGGTACAATGAGCAGTTCTTC
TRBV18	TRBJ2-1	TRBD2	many	CASSPPDGGDEQFF	TGTGCCAGCTCACCACCGGACGGGGGGGATGAGCAGTTCTTC
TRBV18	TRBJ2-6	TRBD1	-	CASSLQTGTSSGANVLTF	TGTGCCAGCTCACTCCAGACAGGGACGAGCTCTGGGGCCAACGTCCTGACTTTC
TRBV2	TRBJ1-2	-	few	CASRGGGYTF	TGTGCCAGCCGGGGGGGTGGCTACACCTTC
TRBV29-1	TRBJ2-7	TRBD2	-	CSVAGGRKREGSYEQYF	TGCAGCGTTGCGGGGGGTAGAAAGCGGGAGGGGTCCTACGAGCAGTACTTC
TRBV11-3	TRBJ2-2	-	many	CASSFVNTGELFF	TGTGCCAGCAGTTTTGTGAACACCGGGGAGCTGTTTTTT
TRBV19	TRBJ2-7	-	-	CASSPLLGGTYEQYF	TGTGCCAGTAGTCCCCTTCTGGGCGGGACCTACGAGCAGTACTTC